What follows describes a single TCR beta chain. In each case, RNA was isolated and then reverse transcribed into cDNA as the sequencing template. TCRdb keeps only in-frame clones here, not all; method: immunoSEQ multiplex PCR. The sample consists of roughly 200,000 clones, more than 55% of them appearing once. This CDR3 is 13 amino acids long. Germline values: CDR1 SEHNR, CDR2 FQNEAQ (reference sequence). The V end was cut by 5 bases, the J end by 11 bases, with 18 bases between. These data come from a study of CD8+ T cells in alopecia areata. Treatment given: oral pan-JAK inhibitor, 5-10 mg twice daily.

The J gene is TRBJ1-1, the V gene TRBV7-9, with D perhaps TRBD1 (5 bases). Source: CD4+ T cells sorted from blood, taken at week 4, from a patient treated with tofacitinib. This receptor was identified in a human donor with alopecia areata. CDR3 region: CASSRRTGEVAFF. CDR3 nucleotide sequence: TGTGCCAGCAGCCGTCGGACGGGGGAGGTGGCTTTCTTT.